This T cell receptor beta chain came from a study of cytomegalovirus exposure and HLA in healthy donors. Study-wide results and limits: The study listed approximately 160 cytomegalovirus-associated TCR beta chains.

The CDR3 is 17 amino acids. The V segment lost 1 base and the J segment 0 bases; nucleotides outside the gene matches: 7. Germline CDR1 reads MNHEY; CDR2 reads SMNVEV (reference sequence). To note about this clone: Its antigen is unidentified.

TCRdb's copy holds only in-frame clones and misses some; the assay was immunoSEQ multiplex PCR. This table has roughly 150,000 clones, over 90% appearing once. Sequenced input: PBMCs. The chain recombines TRBV27 with TRBJ2-3; TRBD2 aligns across 7 bases. The source is a man aged 18-30 years in good health and CMV-seropositive. CDR3 nucleotide sequence: TGTGCCAGCAGTTTATTGCCCATCGGGGGGAGCACAGATACGCAGTATTTT. As protein: CASSLLPIGGSTDTQYF.